Sequencing of this T cell receptor beta chain was carried out in a study of CD8+CD57+ T cells in acquired aplastic anemia (dated by TCRdb to between 2018 and 2020). About the investigation overall: On average, sorted CD4+ and CD8+ cells yielded about 3 ug of extracted DNA, with a range of about 0.17 to 27.4 ug. An average of approximately 10 million reads for CD4+ cells and under 12 million reads for CD8+ cells was obtained from healthy donor samples. Beyond this particular receptor, the publication reports: Although 25 to 30 CD8+ CDR3 sequences were shared by patients and controls, these sequences appeared highly expressed in patients and within the immunodominant clones of patients. Patients and healthy controls showed no significant difference in CD8+ Simpson's diversity (P=0.060).

In this study, sorted CD4+ and CD8+ T cells from the blood of healthy subjects and of severe aplastic anemia patients had their TCR repertoires deep-sequenced. Ficoll-Paque density gradient centrifugation was used to isolate peripheral blood mononuclear cells. Before DNA extraction, CD4+ and CD8+ T cells were sorted by FACS or by magnetic beads. TCR beta VDJ combination and CDR3 sequence profiling used genomic DNA as the template. TCR repertoire sequencing was run on an Illumina HiSeq 2000. In the authors' own workflow: Repertoires were assessed using TRBV/TRBJ rearrangement plots, CDR3 size and DJ length profiles, and Simpson's diversity index. The most abundant DNA sequence in the deep sequencing data was taken as the immunodominant clone. CDR3 amino acid sequences were screened for sharing across subjects and compared with published repertoires and the VDJdb database. TCRdb reprocessing: public reads trimmed at Q25 with fastp, clones called with MiXCR, in-frame beta chains kept. Each CDR3 protein appears once, grouped with its most common genes and DNA. What appears here as the V and J calls and clone size reflects TCRdb's work, not the paper's. Counted in this sample were 130,000 or so distinct CDR3 sequences; roughly two fifths of them appeared once. The ten largest make up 8% to 9% of the sample.

About this clonotype itself: There is no known antigen for this receptor. A read error is possible here, since a much larger clone lies one base away.

From its cysteine to its phenylalanine, the CDR3 spans 13 amino acids. The CDR3 DNA has 39 bases and is translated from base 1. CDR1 and CDR2 (SEHNR, FQNEAQ) derive from the germline V gene (reference sequence). V lost 5 bases and J lost 9 bases; the stretch between them is 16 bases long. The V gene is TRBV7-9 and the J gene is TRBJ2-5; the D gene is possibly TRBD1 or TRBD2, with 5 bases matching each. The sample comprised sorted CD4+, CD8+, or CD8+CD57+ T cells (not recorded which) from PBMCs. This sequence originates from a human donor in good health, serving as a control. The DNA is as follows: TGTGCCAGCAGCGCCAATACGGGGCCCTCCCAGTACTTC. Its protein is CASSANTGPSQYF.